This is a list of T cell receptor beta chains from one sample in a study of identical twins. TCRdb reprocessed the 5' RACE reads with MiXCR, giving one entry per CDR3 protein. The sample contains 1.5 million or so distinct CDR3 sequences, around a third of which appear only once. Material for sequencing was cord blood. Receptors originate from a newborn girl in good health. The CDR3 runs from the conserved cysteine through the conserved F or W. Some rows mark clone size as missing; the rest say once, few, many or name a class of expanded clone.

J gene: TRBJ2-7; V gene: TRBV20-1; clone size: NA; CDR3 protein: CSASALLSSYEQYF
J gene: TRBJ2-3; V gene: TRBV12-3/TRBV12-4; clone size: few; CDR3 protein: CASSPAGPWARDTQYF
J gene: NA; V gene: TRBV12-3/TRBV12-4; clone size: NA; CDR3 protein: CASSLRGQSQETQFF
J gene: TRBJ2-7; V gene: TRBV7-2; clone size: few; CDR3 protein: CASSASYGQYF
J gene: TRBJ2-3; V gene: TRBV28; clone size: many; CDR3 protein: CASSLAGGPSTNTQYF
J gene: TRBJ2-1; V gene: TRBV2; clone size: NA; CDR3 protein: CASRKWSPGLGTFSNEQFF
J gene: TRBJ1-4; V gene: TRBV7-9; clone size: NA; CDR3 protein: CASSPSGGSLNEKLFF
J gene: TRBJ1-2; V gene: TRBV12-3/TRBV12-4; clone size: many; CDR3 protein: CASNSGGQVYGYTF
J gene: TRBJ1-1; V gene: TRBV4-2; clone size: few; CDR3 protein: CASSQPFPVGTEAFF
J gene: TRBJ1-1; V gene: TRBV10-3; clone size: few; CDR3 protein: CAISERGVTGPVVNTEAFF
J gene: TRBJ1-2; V gene: TRBV6-5; clone size: many; CDR3 protein: CASSLRTVYGYTF
J gene: TRBJ1-5; V gene: TRBV11-2; clone size: NA; CDR3 protein: CASSLDRFNQPQHF
J gene: TRBJ2-1; V gene: TRBV2; clone size: few; CDR3 protein: CASNLGSTYNEQFF
J gene: TRBJ2-3; V gene: TRBV14; clone size: few; CDR3 protein: CASSPGTSGWSGSTDTQYF
J gene: TRBJ2-3; V gene: TRBV10-2; clone size: few; CDR3 protein: CASSDRVDTQYF
J gene: TRBJ2-1; V gene: TRBV3-1; clone size: NA; CDR3 protein: CASSQAAFNEQFF
J gene: TRBJ2-7; V gene: TRBV30; clone size: NA; CDR3 protein: CAWSGDRYEQYF